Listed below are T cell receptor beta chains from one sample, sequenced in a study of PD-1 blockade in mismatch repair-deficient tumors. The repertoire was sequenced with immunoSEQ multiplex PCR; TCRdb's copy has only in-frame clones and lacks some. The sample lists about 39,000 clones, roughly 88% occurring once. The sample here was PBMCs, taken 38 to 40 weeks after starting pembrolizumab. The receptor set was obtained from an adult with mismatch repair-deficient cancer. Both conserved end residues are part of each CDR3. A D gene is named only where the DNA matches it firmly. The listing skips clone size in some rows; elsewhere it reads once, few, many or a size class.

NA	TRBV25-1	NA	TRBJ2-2	TGTGCCAGCAGTGAATCGGTGGCCGGGGAGCTGTTTTTT	CASSESVAGELFF
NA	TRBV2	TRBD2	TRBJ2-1	TGTGCCAGCAGTGAGGGGCTAGCGGGGGCCTACAATGAGCAGTTCTTC	CASSEGLAGAYNEQFF
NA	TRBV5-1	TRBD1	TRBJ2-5	TGCGCCAGCAGTTTAGGACAGGGCCAAGAGACCCAGTACTTC	CASSLGQGQETQYF
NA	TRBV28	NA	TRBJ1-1	TGTGCCAGCAAGACTGCGAACACTGAAGCTTTCTTT	CASKTANTEAFF
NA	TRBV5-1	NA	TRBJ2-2	TGCGCCAGCAGCTCGAGCGCAGGGACCGGGGAGCTGTTTTTT	CASSSSAGTGELFF
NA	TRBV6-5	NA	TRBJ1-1	TGTGCCAGCAGTCCAGACTCGTTTGAAGCTTTCTTT	CASSPDSFEAFF
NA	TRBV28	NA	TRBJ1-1	TGTGCCAGCAGCCGAGAGTTCGCAAGGAACACTGAAGCTTTCTTT	CASSREFARNTEAFF
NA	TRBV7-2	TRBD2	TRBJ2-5	TGTGCCAGCAGCTTCCAAGGACTAGCGGGAGAGGAGACCCAGTACTTC	CASSFQGLAGEETQYF
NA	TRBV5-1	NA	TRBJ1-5	TGCGCCAGCAGCTTGGGGCAAGAACAGCCCCAGCATTTT	CASSLGQEQPQHF
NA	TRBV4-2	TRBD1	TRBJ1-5	TGTGCCAGCAGCCTTGGACGACAGGGTAGCAATCAGCCCCAGCATTTT	CASSLGRQGSNQPQHF
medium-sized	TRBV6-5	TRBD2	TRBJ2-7	TGTGCCAGCAGTTACCAGACTAGCGGGGTCTACGAGCAGTACTTC	CASSYQTSGVYEQYF
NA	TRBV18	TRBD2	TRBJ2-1	TGTGCCAGCTCACCCCAGCGTTTGGCGGGATCCTGGGGGGGGCAGTTCTTC	CASSPQRLAGSWGGQFF
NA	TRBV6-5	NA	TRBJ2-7	TGTGCCAGCAGTTACAGAGTCGGCTACGAGCAGTACTTC	CASSYRVGYEQYF
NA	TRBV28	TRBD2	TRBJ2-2	TGTGCCAGCAGTTTTGGCGGCGGGGGAGACACCGGGGAGCTGTTTTTT	CASSFGGGGDTGELFF
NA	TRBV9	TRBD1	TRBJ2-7	TGTGCCAGCAGCGTAGGCTTGGCAGGGGGAAGTTACGAGCAGTACTTC	CASSVGLAGGSYEQYF
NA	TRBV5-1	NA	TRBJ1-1	TGCGCCAGCAGCTTGGTCCCGGGGGCTGAAGCTTTCTTT	CASSLVPGAEAFF
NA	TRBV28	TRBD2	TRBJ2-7	TGTGCCAGCAGTTTGGTACTAGCGCCTTACGAGCAGTACTTC	CASSLVLAPYEQYF
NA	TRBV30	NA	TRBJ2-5	TGTGCCTGGAGCCGCGGGATAGGGGAGACCCAGTACTTC	CAWSRGIGETQYF
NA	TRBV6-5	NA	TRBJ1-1	TGTGCCAGCAGTTACAGAAGGGGATACGAAGCTTTCTTT	CASSYRRGYEAFF
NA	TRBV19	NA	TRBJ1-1	TGTGCCAGTAGTATACCAGGGGAGACTCCTGGGGCTTTCTTT	CASSIPGETPGAFF
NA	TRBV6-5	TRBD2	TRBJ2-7	TGTGCCAGCAGCTACAGACTAGCGTCTTACGAGCAGTACTTC	CASSYRLASYEQYF
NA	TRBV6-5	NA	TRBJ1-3	TGTGCCAGCAGTTACTCCCATAGCTCTGGAAACACCATATATTTT	CASSYSHSSGNTIYF
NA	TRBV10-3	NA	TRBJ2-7	TGTGCCACGGTCGGCAGGGCCAACGAGCAGTACTTC	CATVGRANEQYF
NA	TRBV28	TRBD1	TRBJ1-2	TGTGCCAGCAGAGAGACAGGGGGAAACTATGGCTACACCTTC	CASRETGGNYGYTF
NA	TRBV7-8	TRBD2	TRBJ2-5	TGTGCCAGCAGCCCCCGACTAGCGGGGAGGAGAGAGACCCAGTACTTC	CASSPRLAGRRETQYF
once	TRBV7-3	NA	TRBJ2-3	TGTGCCAGCAGCCCATCACGTGGGCGAGTCACAGATACGCAGTATTTT	CASSPSRGRVTDTQYF
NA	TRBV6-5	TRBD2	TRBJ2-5	TGTGCCAGCAGTTACTCGATCCTAGCGGGAGGCGAGACCCAGTACTTC	CASSYSILAGGETQYF
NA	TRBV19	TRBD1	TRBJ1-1	TGTGCCAGTAGTCCCTGGACAGGGAAAGCTTTCTTT	CASSPWTGKAFF
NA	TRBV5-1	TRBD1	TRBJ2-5	TGCGCCAGCAGCTTGGTACAGGGGGAAGAGACCCAGTACTTC	CASSLVQGEETQYF
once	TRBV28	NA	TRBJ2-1	TGTGCCAGCAGTTTACGCGGAGACCCCTACAATGAGCAGTTCTTC	CASSLRGDPYNEQFF
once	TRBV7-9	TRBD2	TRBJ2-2	TGTGCCAGCAGCTTGGGACTAGCGGGAGTAACCGGGGAGCTGTTTTTT	CASSLGLAGVTGELFF
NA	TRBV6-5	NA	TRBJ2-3	TGTGCCAGCAGTTACCTATCAGGGAAAGATACGCAGTATTTT	CASSYLSGKDTQYF